This is a list of T cell receptor beta chains from one sample in a study of response to subunit inactivated influenza vaccine. Via MiXCR, TCRdb re-called the RT-PCR reads, giving one row per CDR3 protein. This table holds 530,000 or so distinct CDR3 sequences, approximately 14% found once. The source material was PBMCs from blood, sampled 11 to 12 days after vaccination. These receptors were taken from a man aged 50-60 years who received an inactivated influenza vaccine. The CDR3 runs from the conserved cysteine through the conserved F or W. The D gene is left open where the match is weak. Not all rows give a size; the values are once, few, many and, for expanded clones, a class.

D gene	V gene	clone size	J gene	CDR3 protein	CDR3 DNA
TRBD1	TRBV7-9	NA	TRBJ2-7	CASSLGWDRGYEQYF	TGTGCCAGCAGCTTAGGCTGGGACAGGGGGTACGAGCAGTACTTC
NA	TRBV12-3/TRBV12-4	few	TRBJ1-6	CASSLLTANSPLHF	TGTGCCAGCAGTTTATTGACGGCTAATTCACCCCTCCACTTT
TRBD2	TRBV19	NA	TRBJ2-3	CASTPSIGRTSTDTQYF	TGTGCCAGTACCCCATCTATCGGGAGGACTAGCACAGATACGCAGTATTTT
NA	TRBV5-1	many	TRBJ1-2	CASSDRANYGYTF	TGCGCCAGCAGCGACCGAGCTAACTATGGCTACACCTTC
NA	TRBV4-2	few	TRBJ1-2	CASSQDMDYGYTF	TGTGCCAGCAGCCAAGATATGGACTATGGCTACACCTTC
TRBD1	TRBV6-5	few	TRBJ1-1	CASSFQGVVIF	TGTGCCAGCAGCTTCCAGGGGGTCGTGATCTTT
NA	TRBV11-2	NA	TRBJ2-1	CASRPSFGGLSDNEQFF	TGTGCCAGCCGGCCCTCTTTCGGGGGCCTAAGTGACAATGAGCAGTTCTTC
TRBD1	TRBV20-1	few	TRBJ1-4	CSARTGADEKLFF	TGCAGTGCCCGGACAGGGGCAGACGAAAAACTGTTTTTT
NA	TRBV6-1	NA	TRBJ2-2	CASSTQAPNTGELFF	TGTGCCAGCAGTACACAGGCTCCGAACACCGGGGAGCTGTTTTTT
NA	TRBV5-6	NA	TRBJ2-2	CASSPRDGYTGEPFF	TGTGCCAGCAGCCCCCGGGACGGTTACACCGGGGAGCCGTTTTTT
NA	TRBV5-1	NA	TRBJ2-5	CASSVWGQETQYF	TGCGCCAGCAGCGTCTGGGGGCAAGAGACCCAGTACTTC
TRBD2	TRBV5-1	NA	TRBJ2-3	CASSAGPTSGGAGTDTQYF	TGCGCCAGCAGCGCCGGCCCGACCAGCGGGGGGGCTGGCACAGATACGCAGTATTTT